This TCR beta chain is from a study of T-cell memory formation after mild COVID-19. On the study more broadly: TCR clusters were largely donor specific.

This clonotype came up a few times. Its antigen is currently unknown. Study-wide points: CD8+ contracting clones occupied EMRA, while CD4+ ones occupied mainly CM and EM. Contracting clones from day 15 to 85 had balanced CD4/CD8; later expanders favoured CD4+.

The TCR alpha and TCR beta cDNA libraries, bearing sample barcodes and UMIs, were generated by 5'RACE using constant-segment primers. TCRdb analysed the 5' RACE reads with MiXCR anew, one entry per CDR3 protein. The sample contains 140,000 to 150,000 distinct CDR3 sequences, about 23% of which appear only once. Specimen: PBMCs or a T cell subset sorted from them (not recorded which). This TCR derives from an adult woman who had mild COVID-19 (a few samples of this study predate the infection). Cell type and time point are not known.

The CDR3 is CASSLSTGTGQPQHF. DNA for the CDR3: TGTGCCAGCAGTTTATCCACAGGGACAGGTCAGCCCCAGCATTTT. The J gene is TRBJ1-5, the V gene TRBV27; 8 bases fit TRBD1. Trimming removed 0 bases from V and 6 bases from J; junction bases left unmatched: 4. The CDR3 has 15 amino acids. Germline values: CDR1 MNHEY, CDR2 SMNVEV (reference sequence).